This T cell receptor (beta chain) comes out of a study of blood T cell repertoires in COVID-19. Original methodology: Using reference gene primer amplification, nucleated cell counts were estimated. Method: immunoSEQ multiplex PCR; TCRdb's copy keeps in-frame clones and lacks some. The V and J calls and the clone size are those of that table, but D and trimming were determined from the DNA. The table has 110,000 to 150,000 clones, 84% seen once. Sequencing used peripheral blood. The TCR comes from a human donor in a cohort sampled during active COVID-19.

In DNA form, the CDR3 reads TGTGCCAGCAGCGTAGGTCGAGGGCTCTATGGCTACACCTTC. Translated, it gives CASSVGRGLYGYTF. The chain has TRBV9 and TRBJ1-2; D remains unclear. Germline V gene sequence: CDR1 SGDLS, CDR2 YYNGEE. CDR3 size: 14 residues. With 0 bases removed from V and 4 bases from J, the gap between germline ends came to 10 bases.